Here is one TCR beta chain with its context. This receptor's antigen is unknown. With a much larger clone just one base away, this may be a read error. In this CDR3 the conserved last residue, phenylalanine or tryptophan, is missing, so a read error is likely. Patients with ophthalmopathy had moderately to severely active disease, with a Clinical Activity Score of 3 or more, a NOSPECS grade of 4 or more, and a disease duration of less than 3 months. Patients were excluded if they had other autoimmune diseases, uncontrolled infections, pregnancy or lactation. Clinical symptoms, serum thyroxine, TRAb, thyroid ultrasound and orbital computed tomography formed the basis of the diagnosis. PBMCs were isolated from 7.5 to 10 ml of fresh peripheral blood by Ficoll-Paque density gradient centrifugation. Total RNA was extracted with Trizol reagent and quality-checked on an Agilent 2100 Bioanalyzer. With termini counted, the CDR3 has 13 amino acids. This entry keeps only the CDR3 DNA: 39 bases, framed from base 1. V loses 3 bases of germline sequence and J loses 4 bases, and the interval between the two ends is 13 bases. CDR1 and CDR2 (DFQATT, SNEGSKA) derive from the germline V gene (reference sequence).

The data were obtained in a study of Graves' ophthalmopathy and Graves' hyperthyroidism listed by TCRdb under 2018. For the wider study: Peripheral blood samples were taken at the time of initial diagnosis, before any treatment was given. In six hyperthyroidism patients, T-cell repertoires of thyroid tissue and blood were compared. In total, 135 blood samples were TCR-sequenced: approximately 40 ophthalmopathy, some 75 hyperthyroidism and about 17 hyperthyroidism-to-ophthalmopathy patients. A discovery set of more than 90 patients (roughly 43 ophthalmopathy, about 58 stable hyperthyroidism) was enrolled to explore V-J signatures distinguishing ophthalmopathy from hyperthyroidism. An independent validation cohort comprised around 20 hyperthyroidism patients and some 16 patients who later progressed from hyperthyroidism to ophthalmopathy. The approximately 97 discovery patients were randomly divided into training and test sets at a 7:3 ratio. The study used TCR beta repertoire signatures to distinguish Graves' ophthalmopathy from Graves' hyperthyroidism and to predict progression to ophthalmopathy. After sampling, hyperthyroidism patients received methimazole starting at 30 mg daily, and ophthalmopathy patients received high-dose intravenous methylprednisolone.

Study-wide findings and limitations: Most expanded thyroid clonotypes with a frequency above 0.001 also appeared in blood, which suggests that blood repertoires may reflect the immune response in the thyroid. In validation, the model predicted ophthalmopathy progression with more than 55% sensitivity and around 72% specificity; 12 predicted patients were CT-confirmed with GO in a median of approximately 6.5 months. Sample size was not predetermined statistically, and investigators were not blinded to group allocation. In cross-validation, the 13-signature model distinguished ophthalmopathy from stable hyperthyroidism with about 89% sensitivity and roughly 84% specificity, while in the test set the corresponding values were roughly 80% and 75%.

For repertoire sequencing, TCR beta CDR3 regions were amplified from RNA transcripts. The first round was an RT-PCR using HTBI primers with the Qiagen OneStep RT-PCR kit, and this first round was followed by a second-round multiplex PCR, then size selection and purification. Sequencing of the libraries was carried out on an Illumina HiSeq2000 in paired-end mode with 100 bp reads. In the original analysis: SOAPnuke was used to process the reads, throwing out any read that had adapters, had uncalled bases, had a mean Phred below 15, or lacked an exact constant-primer or identifier match. COPE v1.2.5 was used to merge the high-quality paired reads. Each unique nucleotide sequence was treated as a clonotype, and MiTCR v1.1 was used to align the clonotypes to the IMGT TRB V, D and J references. Analysis was restricted to V-J combinations with a frequency above 0.0001, which covered about 99% of repertoires. A TCR clonal expansion and chaos score per V-J combination was defined as the ratio of F50 clonal expansion to chaos observed in the TCRdist matrix. Welch's t-statistics and random forest were used to reduce features to 13 V-J combinations, which were fed into a naive Bayes classifier. The similarity between thyroid and blood repertoires was quantified using the Morisita-Horn index. Clones were called with MiXCR by TCRdb after fastp trimmed the public reads at Q25, and only in-frame beta chains were retained. Every entry covers one CDR3 protein and lists the most common genes and DNA from its rows. TCRdb assigned the V and J calls; the authors' analysis was not used. This sample has about 220,000 distinct CDR3 sequences in its table, and roughly 21% of those were observed once. The biggest ten clones account for under 55% of the sample.

Rearrangement joined TRBV20-1 to TRBJ2-7, with a weak D call of TRBD2 (6 bases match). The sample consisted of peripheral blood. The clonotype originates from a woman in her forties or fifties with Graves' ophthalmopathy. Donor details come from another sample of the same person, matched by shared clones. This receptor has the CDR3 CSARGRGGYEQYI. The DNA sequence is given as TGCAGTGCTAGGGGGCGGGGTGGATACGAGCAGTACATC.